Listed below are T cell receptor beta chains from one sample, sequenced in a study of glioma-infiltrating T cells after dendritic cell vaccination. Assay: immunoSEQ multiplex PCR; the TCRdb copy retains only in-frame clones and omits some. The sample lists some 99,000 clones; 75% to 90% were seen once. The starting material was blood, obtained after dendritic cell vaccination. Receptors were obtained from a human donor with glioblastoma. Each CDR3 is given with its conserved first and last residue. D genes are given only for firm matches. Size is omitted from some rows. Given values are once, few, many or a class for expanded clones.

j_call	clone_size	d_call	v_call	cdr3_aa	cdr3_nt
TRBJ2-5	few	TRBD1	TRBV6-5	CASSYSPQAGGETQYF	TGTGCCAGCAGTTACTCGCCCCAGGCAGGGGGAGAGACCCAGTACTTC
TRBJ1-1	-	TRBD1	TRBV30	CAWSPIGTGGPEAFF	TGTGCCTGGAGTCCGATTGGGACAGGGGGCCCTGAAGCTTTCTTT
TRBJ2-2	-	TRBD2	TRBV6-6	CASSRRLAANTGELFF	TGTGCCAGCAGCCGACGACTAGCGGCGAACACCGGGGAGCTGTTTTTT
TRBJ2-7	few	-	TRBV10-3	CAISESGRADEQYF	TGTGCCATCAGTGAGTCTGGCAGGGCGGACGAGCAGTACTTC
TRBJ1-6	-	-	TRBV9	CASSEGLIREGPNSPLHF	TGTGCCAGCAGCGAGGGCCTCATCAGGGAGGGTCCCAATTCACCCCTCCACTTT
TRBJ1-6	-	-	TRBV30	CAWRQSSYNSPLHF	TGTGCCTGGAGACAGAGCTCCTATAATTCACCCCTCCACTTT
TRBJ2-5	-	TRBD1	TRBV27	CASSPLALQGAQGTQYF	TGTGCCAGCAGTCCCTTGGCCCTCCAGGGGGCGCAAGGGACCCAGTACTTC
TRBJ2-1	-	TRBD2	TRBV7-9	CASSLAIGREGYNEQFF	TGTGCCAGCAGCTTAGCGATTGGGCGGGAGGGATACAATGAGCAGTTCTTC
TRBJ1-1	-	TRBD1	TRBV30	CAWTYRDRANTEAFF	TGTGCCTGGACTTATAGGGACAGGGCGAACACTGAAGCTTTCTTT
TRBJ1-4	-	-	TRBV25-1	CASSEWAGMDEKLFF	TGTGCCAGCAGTGAATGGGCGGGAATGGATGAAAAACTGTTTTTT
TRBJ2-2	-	-	TRBV2	CASRTGFLTGELFF	TGTGCCAGCAGGACAGGATTTTTAACCGGGGAGCTGTTTTTT
TRBJ2-7	-	-	TRBV25-1	CASSGGLGWGSYEQYF	TGTGCCAGCAGTGGGGGCCTGGGTTGGGGCTCCTACGAGCAGTACTTC
TRBJ2-7	-	TRBD1	TRBV18	CASSPLRTGKTGYEQYF	TGTGCCAGCTCACCCCTACGGACAGGGAAAACAGGCTACGAGCAGTACTTC
TRBJ2-2	-	-	TRBV9	CASSVVRGLEGTGELFF	TGTGCCAGCAGCGTAGTCCGGGGACTTGAAGGGACCGGGGAGCTGTTTTTT
TRBJ2-7	once	TRBD2	TRBV6-1	CASSENYRGGRSYEQYF	TGTGCCAGCAGTGAAAATTATCGGGGGGGGAGGTCTTACGAGCAGTACTTC
TRBJ1-1	-	-	TRBV7-9	CASSLVPDSEAFF	TGTGCCAGCAGCTTAGTCCCCGACAGTGAAGCTTTCTTT